Reported below is one T cell receptor beta chain. Its binding antigen is unknown. No qualities accompany the bases; no much larger clone lies one base away. This sample is drawn from a study of T cell repertoires in cytomegalovirus infection (dated by TCRdb to between 2019 and 2020). For context, the study as a whole: Donor HLA type was relevant to the analysis, as public TCR beta signatures indicated carriage of CMV infection together with the matching HLA type.

The paper's findings and limits, for the study overall: Carriers of CMV infection plus the relevant HLA type were discriminated by the cumulative frequency of public TCR beta family members in the study cohort and in an independent roughly 400-donor cohort. The ex vivo response was dominated by HLA-C-restricted CMV-specific TCR beta clonotypes, which also provided the single most frequent clonotype in two of eight donors.

These reads were obtained on an Illumina HiSeq 1500. TCRdb handled the public reads itself, with Q25 trimming in fastp and clone calling in MiXCR, and kept productive beta chains. Records with the same CDR3 protein are collapsed into one entry carrying the most frequent genes and DNA. The sample records about 490,000 distinct CDR3 sequences, about 11% of which are singletons. The ten top clones hold more than 8.5% of the sample. The CDR3 sequence holds 12 residues, the cysteine and phenylalanine included. Only the CDR3 portion is preserved as DNA: 36 bases, with reading frame beginning at the first base. Trimming removed 2 bases from V and 4 bases from J, leaving 2 bases between the germline ends. Via the germline V gene, CDR1 is MNHEY and CDR2 SVGAGI.

The rearranged chain carries TRBV6-5 and TRBJ2-2, with the D gene not clear enough to name. What was sequenced was PBMCs. This receptor was obtained from a human donor in good health (CMV status not recorded). Some clones in this sample may be carry-over from other donors' samples. CDR3 region: CASSYTTGELFF. Read as DNA, the sequence is TGTGCCAGCAGTTACACCACCGGGGAGCTGTTTTTT.